This T cell receptor beta chain was recorded in a study of identical twins. Carrying unique molecular identifiers, the cDNA also gained a universal primer site through template switching. Each CDR3 protein is one row after TCRdb ran MiXCR on the 5' RACE reads. Of roughly 690,000 distinct CDR3 sequences in the sample, over 5% were seen once. This clonotype has ten or more counts. This CDR3 has 14 residues. Germline V gives CDR1 SGHRS, CDR2 YFSETQ. V was pared by 2 bases and J by 7 bases, with 13 bases between. The sample comprised naive T cells sorted from blood. The TCR originated in a man between 18 and 35 years old in good health. The chain joins TRBV5-1 to TRBJ2-1; D might be TRBD1 (6 bases). CDR3 nucleotides: TGCGCCAGCAGCTTAGGGGGACGTCTGAATGAGCAGTTCTTC. It codes for CASSLGGRLNEQFF.